This T cell receptor (beta chain) originates from a study of T-cell reconstitution after alpha-beta-depleted transplantation in children. During its preparation, the TCRbeta library received unique molecular identifiers. TCRdb redid the calling of the PCR reads with MiXCR, one entry per CDR3 protein. The data hold 450,000 to 600,000 distinct CDR3 sequences, with over 9.5% observed a single time. Germline V gives CDR1 DFQATT, CDR2 SNEGSKA (reference sequence). The CDR3 extends over 15 amino acids. Trimming removed 0 bases at V and 2 bases at J, with 12 bases between. On this clonotype: Its antigen remains unidentified.

Study-wide results and limits: Newly produced T cells mostly provided counts and TCRbeta diversity after one year, as hyperexpanded clones declined. Alpha-beta T cells present about two months after transplant were reported to originate from several hundred expanded graft clones. Where some patients showed high TCRbeta diversity at day 60, it came from recipient T cells and thymic progenitors that had survived.

V gene TRBV20-1 combines with J gene TRBJ2-3, with TRBD2 as a possible D gene (6 bases). The sample here was PBMCs, taken before TCRalphabeta/CD19-depleted stem cell transplant. This receptor was identified in a child under 10 years old with inherited bone marrow failure, due to receive a stem cell transplant. CDR3 nucleotides: TGCAGTGCTAGAGATTTTGGCGGGGCCACAGATACGCAGTATTTT. Its translation: CSARDFGGATDTQYF.